A single T cell receptor beta chain is shown here with its context. Its specificity is not known. This record belongs to a study of cytomegalovirus exposure and HLA in healthy donors. General study points: Specificity for CMV antigens was confirmed in vitro for a few of the CMV-associated chains. Overall, roughly 150 TCR beta chains were annotated as cytomegalovirus-associated. The classifier was said to identify cytomegalovirus status with high specificity and sensitivity.

The table came from immunoSEQ multiplex PCR; TCRdb's copy has only in-frame clones and leaves some out. In the table there are over 200,000 clones, roughly 88% of which are singletons. Per germline, CDR1 SQVTM and CDR2 ANQGSEA. J lost 3 bases, V lost 2 bases, and 3 bases had no gene match. This CDR3 comprises 14 residues. The sequencing input was PBMCs. The chain has TRBV29-1 and TRBJ2-1, with 8 bases aligning to TRBD2. The receptor's source is a woman in her thirties in good health and CMV-seropositive. CDR3: CSVELTSVYNEQFF. For the CDR3, the DNA is TGCAGCGTTGAATTGACTAGCGTCTACAATGAGCAGTTCTTC.